The 15 T cell receptor beta chains listed next were all sequenced from one sample in a study of T cell repertoires in cytomegalovirus infection. TCRdb analysed the reads with MiXCR anew, one entry per CDR3 protein. Of about 460,000 distinct CDR3 sequences in the sample, around 10% were seen once. The sequencing input was PBMCs. These receptors were obtained from a human donor in good health (CMV status not recorded). Some clones in this sample may be carry-over from other donors' samples.

This clonotype was seen repeatedly, ten times or more. The chain employs TRBV7-2 and TRBJ2-3; D is uncertain. Germline assignment: CDR1 SGHTA and CDR2 FQGNSA. The CDR3 contains 15 residues. V lost 2 bases to trimming and J lost 5 bases, with 14 bases between them. This CDR3 is CASSLTANYQDTQYF. The CDR3 DNA reads TGTGCCAGCAGCTTAACGGCTAATTACCAAGATACGCAGTATTTT.

This clonotype came up a few times. The rearrangement links TRBV19 to TRBJ1-5; D may be TRBD1 (6 bases). The length of the CDR3 is 12 residues. The V and J ends lost 8 bases and 5 bases respectively, with 10 bases between them. Germline values: CDR1 LNHDA, CDR2 SQIVND (reference sequence). The CDR3 nucleotides are TGTGCCAGTCAGGGGAAATATCAGCCCCAGCATTTT. Its protein product is CASQGKYQPQHF.

This clonotype was counted many times. The J gene is TRBJ2-3, the V gene TRBV5-1; D may be TRBD2 (5 bases). The CDR3 totals 16 residues. V was clipped by 7 bases and J by 5 bases, with 23 bases between them. Germline assignment: CDR1 SGHRS and CDR2 YFSETQ. For the CDR3, the DNA is TGCGCCAGCGGGCCCGACATGGGTTTTGCGGGAGATACGCAGTATTTT. It is translated as CASGPDMGFAGDTQYF.

This clonotype was counted many times. The chain carries TRBV20-1 and TRBJ1-5; possible D gene TRBD1, 5 bases. CDR3 length equals 14 residues. Germline V CDR1 and CDR2: DFQATT, SNEGSKA (reference sequence). Trimming cost V 3 bases and J 0 bases, with 9 bases left between them. The CDR3 DNA follows: TGCAGTGCTAGTAAGGGGAATAGCAATCAGCCCCAGCATTTT. Its protein is CSASKGNSNQPQHF.

The V call is TRBV9, the J call TRBJ1-4; 10 bases agree with TRBD1. CDR1 and CDR2 (germline): SGDLS, YYNGEE. J was trimmed by 8 bases and V by 4 bases; bases with no gene match: 5. CDR3 size: 14 residues. CDR3 protein: CASSPGQGYEKLFF. CDR3 sequence (DNA): TGTGCCAGCAGCCCGGGACAGGGGTACGAAAAACTGTTTTTT. Drawing the rest from reference TRBV9 and TRBJ1-4, the complete variable domain is DSGVTQTPKHLITATGQRVTLRCSPRSGDLSVYWYQQSLDQGLQFLIQYYNGEERAKGNILERFSAQQFPDLHSELNLSSLELGDSALYFCASSPGQGYEKLFFGSGTQLSVL.

This clonotype appeared a few times. The chain uses TRBV20-1 and TRBJ2-7; D is uncertain. CDR1 and CDR2 (germline): DFQATT, SNEGSKA (reference sequence). The ends were cut back, 3 bases at V and 0 bases at J, with 3 bases in the middle. The CDR3 totals 11 residues. CDR3 DNA sequence: TGCAGTGCTAGTCGCTCCTACGAGCAGTACTTC. It translates to CSASRSYEQYF.

The chain recombines TRBV3-1 with TRBJ2-6; 8 positions match TRBD1. The V gene's germline CDR1 is LGHDT and CDR2 YNNKEL (reference sequence). V was clipped by 9 bases and J by 0 bases; unmatched bases: 7. CDR3 length equals 16 residues. The CDR3 is CASGQGRDSGANVLTF. CDR3 sequence (DNA): TGTGCCAGTGGACAGGGCCGCGACTCTGGGGCCAACGTCCTGACTTTC. The full variable domain, its missing parts supplied by reference TRBV3-1 and TRBJ2-6, is DTAVSQTPKYLVTQMGNDKSIKCEQNLGHDTMYWYKQDSKKFLKIMFSYNNKELIINETVPNRFSPKSPDKAHLNLHINSLELGDSAVYFCASGQGRDSGANVLTFGAGSRLTVL.

This clonotype has a handful of counts. J is TRBJ1-2 and V is TRBV20-1, with D possibly TRBD1 on 6 matching bases. CDR3 size: 17 residues. V dropped 5 bases and J dropped 4 bases, with 26 bases sitting between them. Germline V gene sequence: CDR1 DFQATT, CDR2 SNEGSKA (reference sequence). This CDR3 is CSADPAGEVFSGYGYTF. CDR3 DNA: TGCAGTGCTGACCCAGCAGGGGAGGTTTTTTCGGGCTATGGCTACACCTTC.

Ten or more counts support this clonotype. The rearrangement uses TRBV5-6 and TRBJ1-6; possible D gene TRBD1, 5 bases. CDR1 is SGHDT, CDR2 YYEEEE, per germline. This CDR3 has 16 residues. With 0 bases removed from V and 7 bases from J, the gap between germline ends came to 14 bases. This chain's CDR3 is CASSLGSGHSNSPLHF. CDR3 nucleotides: TGTGCCAGCAGCTTGGGGTCTGGACACTCAAATTCACCCCTCCACTTT.

The rearrangement uses TRBV28 and TRBJ2-5; TRBD2 aligns across 11 bases. The CDR3 is 15 amino acids. CDR1 MDHEN and CDR2 SYDVKM come from the germline V gene. Unmatched junction bases numbered 7, after V lost 6 bases and J lost 4 bases. CDR3 amino acids: CASRLAGGTPETQYF. The DNA of the CDR3 is TGTGCCAGCAGGTTAGCGGGAGGGACCCCAGAGACCCAGTACTTC.

V and J are TRBV29-1 and TRBJ2-1; D is ambiguous. Germline V gene data show CDR1 as SQVTM and CDR2 as ANQGSEA. The V end lost 7 bases, the J end lost 8 bases, and 9 bases lay between the germline ends. The CDR3 is made up of 10 amino acids. CDR3 loop: CSAVRDEQFF. The CDR3 region has the DNA TGCAGCGCAGTAAGGGATGAGCAGTTCTTC.

This chain connects TRBV18 to TRBJ2-7; TRBD1 aligns across 9 bases. The CDR3 has 17 amino acids. CDR1 and CDR2 from the germline V gene are KGHSH and LQKENI. V lost 3 bases and J lost 0; bases outside the gene matches: 9. CDR3 DNA sequence: TGTGCCAGCTCACCGGGTATCGGGACAGGGAGCTCCTACGAGCAGTACTTC. Translation gives CASSPGIGTGSSYEQYF.

The rearrangement links TRBV2 to TRBJ2-7; weak D call: TRBD1 (5 bases). The CDR3 is 12 amino acids. The germline V gene has CDR1 SNHLY and CDR2 FYNNEI. Trimming removed 5 bases from V and 5 bases from J, with 10 bases in between. The CDR3 DNA follows: TGTGCCAGCAGTTCAGACAGCCACGAGCAGTACTTC. It codes for CASSSDSHEQYF. The full variable domain, in which reference TRBV2 and TRBJ2-7 provide the parts outside the CDR3, is EPEVTQTPSHQVTQMGQEVILRCVPISNHLYFYWYRQILGQKVEFLVSFYNNEISEKSEIFDDQFSVERPDGSNFTLKIRSTKLEDSAMYFCASSSDSHEQYFGPGTRLTVT.

Only a few counts were recorded for this clonotype. This rearrangement joins TRBV6-1 to TRBJ2-5; D is undetermined. This CDR3 comprises 15 residues. CDR1 is MNHNS, CDR2 SASEGT, per germline. V was cut by 7 bases and J by 0 bases, with 15 bases left in between. In DNA form, the CDR3 reads TGTGCCAGCAATCGTCGGGCAGCGTACCAAGAGACCCAGTACTTC. Residues: CASNRRAAYQETQYF.

This clonotype was counted a few times. V gene TRBV29-1 combines with J gene TRBJ1-2; D perhaps matches TRBD1 (6 bases). The CDR3 contains 13 residues. Trimming stripped 3 bases from V and 8 bases from J, with 16 bases between. Germline V CDR1 and CDR2: SQVTM, ANQGSEA. CDR3 residues: CSVEASGDGGYTF. CDR3 sequence (DNA): TGCAGCGTTGAGGCGTCAGGGGATGGCGGCTACACCTTC.